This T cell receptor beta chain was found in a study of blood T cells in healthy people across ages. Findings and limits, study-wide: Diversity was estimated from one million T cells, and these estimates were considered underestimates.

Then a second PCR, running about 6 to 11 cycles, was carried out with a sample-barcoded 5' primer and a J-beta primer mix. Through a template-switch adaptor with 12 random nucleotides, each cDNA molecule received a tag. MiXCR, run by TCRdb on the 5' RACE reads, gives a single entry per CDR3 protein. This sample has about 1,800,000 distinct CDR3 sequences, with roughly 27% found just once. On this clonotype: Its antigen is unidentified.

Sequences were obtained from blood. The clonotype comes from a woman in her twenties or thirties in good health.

This CDR3 reads CASSAGLAGHRTDTQYF. The CDR3 DNA is TGTGCCAGCAGCGCCGGACTAGCGGGTCACCGCACAGATACGCAGTATTTT. The chain carries TRBV9 and TRBJ2-3, with 11 bases matching TRBD2. The junction had 7 bases not matched to a gene; V was cut back by 3 bases and J by 1 base. Germline V CDR1 and CDR2: SGDLS, YYNGEE. This CDR3 contains 17 residues.